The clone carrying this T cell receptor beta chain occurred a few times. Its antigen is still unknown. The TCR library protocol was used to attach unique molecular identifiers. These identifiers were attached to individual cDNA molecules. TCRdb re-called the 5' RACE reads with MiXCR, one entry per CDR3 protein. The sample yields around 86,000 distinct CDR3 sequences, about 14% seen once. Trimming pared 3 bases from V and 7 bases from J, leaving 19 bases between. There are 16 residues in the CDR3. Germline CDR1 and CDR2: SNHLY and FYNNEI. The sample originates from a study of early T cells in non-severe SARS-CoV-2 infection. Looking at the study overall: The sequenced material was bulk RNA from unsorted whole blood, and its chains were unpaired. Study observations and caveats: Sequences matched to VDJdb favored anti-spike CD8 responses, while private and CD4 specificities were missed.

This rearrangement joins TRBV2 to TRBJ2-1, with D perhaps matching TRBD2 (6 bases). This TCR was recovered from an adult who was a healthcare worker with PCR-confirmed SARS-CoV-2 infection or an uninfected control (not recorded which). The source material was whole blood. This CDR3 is CASSDSARRASNEQFF. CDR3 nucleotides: TGTGCCAGCAGTGACTCGGCTAGGAGGGCTTCTAATGAGCAGTTCTTC.